This TCR beta chain was captured by sequencing in a study of T cells in Graves' hyperthyroidism and ophthalmopathy. Study-level findings and limits: Blood also carried most thyroid clonotypes expanded above 0.001.

This clonotype was observed many times. Its specificity is unknown. The study excluded patients with uncontrolled infection, other autoimmune disease, pregnancy or lactation. Trimming stripped 1 base from V and 0 bases from J, with 12 bases between. In germline, CDR1 is SGHAT, CDR2 FQNNGV. The CDR3 runs to 16 residues. Using RNA transcripts as the source, TCR beta CDR3 regions were amplified. The primer set for the first-round RT-PCR of the TCR CDR3 was HTBI. In TCRdb, the multiplex PCR reads were re-called with MiXCR into one record per CDR3 protein. The table includes under 700,000 distinct CDR3 sequences, around 17% detected once.

This TCR derives from a woman between 18 and 29 years old with Graves' hyperthyroidism. What was sequenced was blood. V usage is TRBV11-2 and J usage is TRBJ1-1, with D tentatively TRBD1 (5 bases). This CDR3 is CASSLGEQAMNTEAFF. In nucleotides, the CDR3 is TGTGCCAGCAGCTTAGGGGAACAGGCGATGAACACTGAAGCTTTCTTT.